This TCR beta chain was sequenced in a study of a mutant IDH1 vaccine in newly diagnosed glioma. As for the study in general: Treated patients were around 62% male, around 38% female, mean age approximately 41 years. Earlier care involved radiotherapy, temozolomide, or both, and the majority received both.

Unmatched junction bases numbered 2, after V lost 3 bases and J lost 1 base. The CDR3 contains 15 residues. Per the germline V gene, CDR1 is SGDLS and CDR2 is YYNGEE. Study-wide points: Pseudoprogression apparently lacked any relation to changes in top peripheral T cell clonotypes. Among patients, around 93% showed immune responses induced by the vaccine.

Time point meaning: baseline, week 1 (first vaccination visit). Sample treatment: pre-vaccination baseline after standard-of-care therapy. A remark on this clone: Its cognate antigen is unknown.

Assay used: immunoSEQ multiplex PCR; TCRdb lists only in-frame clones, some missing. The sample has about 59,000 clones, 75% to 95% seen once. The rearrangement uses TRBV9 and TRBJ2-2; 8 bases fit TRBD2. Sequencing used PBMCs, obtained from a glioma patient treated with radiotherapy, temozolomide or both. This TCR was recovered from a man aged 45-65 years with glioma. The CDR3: CASSEGLGNTGELFF. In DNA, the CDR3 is TGTGCCAGCAGCGAGGGACTAGGGAACACCGGGGAGCTGTTTTTT.